This T cell receptor beta chain appears in the sequencing data of a study of blood T cell repertoires in COVID-19. Study background: The United States, Italy and Spain provided the acute and convalescent COVID-19 samples. Sources were T cells, B-cell-depleted T cells, or PBMCs; the material itself was cDNA or gDNA.

In the study's own analysis: Reference gene primers were amplified, and this amplification served to estimate nucleated cell counts. Clones were sequenced by immunoSEQ multiplex PCR, and TCRdb holds only the in-frame ones, with some missing. The V and J calls and clone size are taken from that table; D and trimming were inferred from the DNA. The sample has around 300,000 clones, about 90% seen once. The junction had 14 bases not matched to a gene; V was cut back by 9 bases and J by 5 bases. The CDR3 length is 16 residues. The germline V gene encodes CDR1 KGHDR and CDR2 SFDVKD. Cohort assignment relied on participant-reported clinical history.

The source of this sequence is a woman in her twenties or thirties who had recovered from COVID-19. The sequenced sample consisted of PBMCs or T cells enriched from blood (not recorded which). J is TRBJ2-5 and V is TRBV24-1; TRBD2 matches at 10 bases. The CDR3 bases are TGTGCCACCCTTCTAGCGGGAGATTCACTGGTCGAGACCCAGTACTTC. Protein product: CATLLAGDSLVETQYF.